This T cell receptor (beta chain) is from a study of regulatory T cells in long-lasting Graves disease. As for the study in general: Graves' patients, newly diagnosed, had taken antithyroid drugs under 3 months. Study conclusions and caveats: Limited samples may have lowered accuracy.

For TCR beta, libraries came from iRepertoire HTBI primers and Arm-PCR of CDR3 regions. In TCRdb, the multiplex PCR reads were re-called with MiXCR into one record per CDR3 protein. The table shows roughly 530,000 distinct CDR3 sequences, with about 16% occurring only once. The sample holds many counts of this clonotype. Its antigen is as yet unknown. Described time point: newly diagnosed GD, antithyroid drugs for less than 3 months. PBMC-derived RNA was used for the TCR library. These same data were also listed under a study on T cells in Graves' hyperthyroidism and ophthalmopathy. From that report: Diagnosing involved the use of clinical symptoms, serum thyroxine and TRAb, thyroid ultrasound and orbital computed tomography.

The source was peripheral blood mononuclear cells (PBMCs), collected at new diagnosis, from a patient treated with antithyroid drugs. The sequence derives from a woman aged 35-65 years with Graves disease.

The DNA of the CDR3 is TGTGCCAGCAGTTTAGTTGCGGGGGGCCAAGAGACCCAGTACTTC. Its protein is CASSLVAGGQETQYF. The chain is built from TRBV27 and TRBJ2-5, with 8 bases fitting TRBD2. Losses at the gene ends were 2 bases for V and 1 base for J; bases not matched to a gene: 3. There are 15 residues in the CDR3. The germline CDR1 and CDR2 sequences are MNHEY and SMNVEV (reference sequence).